These 19 T cell receptor beta chains were all obtained from the same sample, sequenced in a study of cytomegalovirus exposure and HLA in healthy donors. 60 Vbeta and 13 Jbeta primers were used in PCR. Using immunoSEQ multiplex PCR, the repertoire was profiled, and TCRdb retains in-frame clones only, with some absent. The sample yields about 69,000 clones, more than 75% seen once. What was sequenced was PBMCs. The receptors here all came from a young man in good health and CMV-seronegative.

The chain has TRBV28 and TRBJ1-5, with 8 nucleotides matching TRBD1. The CDR3 spans 15 residues. J lost 2 bases, V lost 1 base, and 1 base had no gene match. Germline CDR1 is MDHEN and CDR2 is SYDVKM. The CDR3, as DNA: TGTGCCAGCAGTTTATTGGGACAGGGCAATCAGCCCCAGCATTTT. This encodes CASSLLGQGNQPQHF.

V is TRBV9 and J is TRBJ1-1, with D possibly matching TRBD1 (6 bases). CDR3 length: 14 residues. Trimming took off 4 bases at V and 5 bases at J, with 15 bases between the two ends. CDR1 is SGDLS and CDR2 is YYNGEE in the germline V gene. The CDR3: CASSRGREGTEAFF. DNA of the CDR3: TGTGCCAGCAGCCGGGGGCGGGAGGGGACTGAAGCTTTCTTT.

This chain uses TRBV5-6 with TRBJ1-6, with unresolved D. The V end lost 0 bases, the J end lost 6 bases, and 13 bases lay between the germline ends. CDR1 SGHDT and CDR2 YYEEEE come from the germline V gene. There are 16 residues in the CDR3. The CDR3 DNA reads as TGTGCCAGCAGCTTGGTACAAAACCGGGGTAATTCACCCCTCCACTTT. It yields the protein CASSLVQNRGNSPLHF.

This chain uses TRBV30 with TRBJ1-1; TRBD1 agrees at 8 bases. Trimming took 2 bases from V and 7 from J; bases not matched to a gene: 12. The germline gives CDR1 GTSNPN, CDR2 SVGIG (reference sequence). The CDR3 sequence is 15 residues long. CDR3 sequence reads: CAWSTWGGQALEAFF. The CDR3 region has the DNA TGTGCCTGGAGTACATGGGGGGGACAGGCCCTTGAAGCTTTCTTT.

V gene TRBV28 combines with J gene TRBJ1-5; TRBD1 aligns across 9 bases. This CDR3 has 18 residues. Germline CDR1 MDHEN, CDR2 SYDVKM. Germline trimming cut 4 bases from V and 0 bases from J; bases unmatched to any gene: 10. The CDR3 here is CASSSTGQGSYSNQPQHF. CDR3 bases: TGTGCCAGCAGTTCCACGGGACAGGGATCTTATAGCAATCAGCCCCAGCATTTT.

A note on this clone: One end of the junction fails to match germline, which may point to a read error. The chain carries TRBV18 and TRBJ2-1; TRBD2 matches at 9 bases. Germline V CDR1 and CDR2: KGHSH, LQKENI. The CDR3 sequence is 15 residues long. The CDR3 nucleotides read TGTGCCAGCTCACGACTAGCGGACGCCTACAATGCGCAGTTCTTC. Encoded protein: CASSRLADAYNAQFF.

This chain connects TRBV14 to TRBJ1-5; D unclear. Germline CDR1 reads SGHDN; CDR2 reads FVKESK. The germline V and J ends were trimmed by 3 bases and 2 bases, with 14 bases remaining between them. The CDR3 consists of 16 residues. In DNA, the CDR3 is TGTGCCAGCAGCCATCGATACTTATATGGCAATCAGCCCCAGCATTTT. Translated, it gives CASSHRYLYGNQPQHF.

The chain couples TRBV13 to TRBJ2-5; TRBD2 might be the D (5 bases). Germline values: CDR1 PRHDT, CDR2 FYEKMQ (reference sequence). Trimming stripped 5 bases from V and 6 bases from J, with 7 bases between. The CDR3 consists of 11 residues. The CDR3 DNA is TGTGCCAGCAGCCGCGGGCAGACCCAGTACTTC. Protein: CASSRGQTQYF. Supplemented by reference TRBV13 and TRBJ2-5, the full variable domain reads AAGVIQSPRHLIKEKRETATLKCYPIPRHDTVYWYQQGPGQDPQFLISFYEKMQSDKGSIPDRFSAQQFSDYHSELNMSSLELGDSALYFCASSRGQTQYFGPGTRLLVL.

The chain recombines TRBV6-6 with TRBJ1-2; D is undetermined. The CDR3 covers 14 residues. With 7 bases removed from V and 4 bases from J, the gap between germline ends came to 16 bases. Germline V gene sequence: CDR1 MNHNY, CDR2 SVGAGI (reference sequence). Here the CDR3 reads CASTPVKESYGYTF. The DNA of the CDR3 is TGTGCCAGCACCCCAGTCAAGGAGTCCTATGGCTACACCTTC.

The chain carries TRBV7-3 and TRBJ2-5; 14 positions match TRBD2. CDR3 length: 21 residues. Per the germline V gene, CDR1 is SGHTA and CDR2 is FQGTGA. J was trimmed by 1 base and V by 0 bases; bases with no gene match: 13. CDR3 region: CASSLTGLAGGRGARQETQYF. The CDR3 DNA sequence: TGTGCCAGCAGCTTAACCGGACTAGCGGGGGGTCGAGGAGCCCGCCAAGAGACCCAGTACTTC.

In DNA, the CDR3 is TGTGCCACCAGCAGAGATGACCCCTTTAGCGGAGCGGGGGAAACAGATACGCAGTATTTT. It is translated as CATSRDDPFSGAGETDTQYF. The chain couples TRBV15 to TRBJ2-3; TRBD2 agrees at 8 bases. This CDR3 has 20 amino acids. V trimming: 0 bases; J trimming: 3 bases; junction bases outside the gene matches: 17. Germline-derived CDR1 and CDR2 are LNHNV and YYDKDF (reference sequence).

The J gene is TRBJ2-1, the V gene TRBV7-2; D is perhaps TRBD1 (7 bases). Germline CDR1 reads SGHTA; CDR2 reads FQGNSA. Trimming shortened V by 5 bases and J by 2 bases, and 10 bases separated the two germline ends. This CDR3 spans 14 amino acids. This chain's CDR3 is CASSAGQTYNEQFF. The CDR3 nucleotides are TGTGCCAGCAGCGCGGGACAGACCTACAATGAGCAGTTCTTC.

This clone came up a few times. This chain links TRBV5-1 with TRBJ1-1, with 7 bases aligning to TRBD1. Germline CDR1 is SGHRS and CDR2 is YFSETQ. Trimming took 0 bases from V and 1 from J; bases not matched to a gene: 6. The CDR3 has 16 residues. CDR3 in amino acids: CASSLGQGLGNTEAFF. The CDR3, as DNA: TGCGCCAGCAGCTTGGGACAGGGCTTAGGGAACACTGAAGCTTTCTTT. Combining the CDR3 with reference TRBV5-1 and TRBJ1-1 gives the whole variable domain KAGVTQTPRYLIKTRGQQVTLSCSPISGHRSVSWYQQTPGQGLQFLFEYFSETQRNKGNFPGRFSGRQFSNSRSEMNVSTLELGDSALYLCASSLGQGLGNTEAFFGQGTRLTVV.

The chain employs TRBV6-7 and TRBJ1-5, with D possibly matching TRBD1 (6 bases). Being an ORF, TRBV6-7 has a function that is uncertain. The CDR3 runs to 12 residues. The V end was cut by 2 bases, the J end by 7 bases, with 6 bases between. In nucleotides, the CDR3 is TGTGCCAGCAGTTACGGGGGCCAGCCCCAGCATTTT. Translating it yields CASSYGGQPQHF.

The J gene is TRBJ2-7, the V gene TRBV6-5, with D perhaps matching TRBD2 (5 bases). The length of the CDR3 is 14 residues. In germline, CDR1 is MNHEY, CDR2 SVGAGI. Trimming stripped 0 bases from V and 5 bases from J, with 11 bases between. CDR3 sequence: CASSYSGDRNEQYF. As DNA, the CDR3 is TGTGCCAGCAGTTACTCCGGGGATCGAAACGAGCAGTACTTC.

The chain recombines TRBV4-1 with TRBJ2-5; 8 bases align to TRBD2. In germline, CDR1 is MGHRA, CDR2 YSYEKL. The CDR3 is 16 amino acids. After removal of 4 bases from V and 2 bases from J, the junction contained 9 bases not matched to a gene. The CDR3 DNA is TGCGCCAGCAGCCGACGTTGGGGACTAGAGCAAGAGACCCAGTACTTC. Translation: CASSRRWGLEQETQYF.

This rearrangement joins TRBV7-8 to TRBJ1-6; D gene ambiguous. Germline V lookup: CDR1 SGHVS, CDR2 FQNEAQ. The length of the CDR3 is 12 residues. V lost 5 bases to trimming and J lost 7 bases, with 6 bases between them. The CDR3 spells CASSLRNSPLHF. The CDR3 DNA sequence: TGTGCCAGCAGCCTGAGGAATTCACCCCTCCACTTT.

This clone was counted a single time. V is TRBV5-4 and J is TRBJ2-3; 10 bases are shared with TRBD1. The CDR3 contains 15 residues. Trimming took 4 bases from V and 4 from J; bases not matched to a gene: 6. Germline V gene data show CDR1 as SGHNT and CDR2 as YYREEE (reference sequence). CDR3 DNA: TGTGCCAGCAGCCCGACAGGGGGCTCGGCAGATACGCAGTATTTT. Protein: CASSPTGGSADTQYF.

The table lists this clone with a count of one. This chain connects TRBV5-1 to TRBJ2-7; 7 nucleotides match TRBD1. V shed 0 bases, J shed 2 bases, and the junction held 17 bases outside the gene matches. CDR3 length: 19 residues. The germline V gene encodes CDR1 SGHRS and CDR2 YFSETQ. This chain's CDR3 is CASSLDRHSRDRLTYEQYF. The CDR3 DNA reads TGCGCCAGCAGCTTGGATCGGCACTCCAGGGACAGACTTACCTACGAGCAGTACTTC.